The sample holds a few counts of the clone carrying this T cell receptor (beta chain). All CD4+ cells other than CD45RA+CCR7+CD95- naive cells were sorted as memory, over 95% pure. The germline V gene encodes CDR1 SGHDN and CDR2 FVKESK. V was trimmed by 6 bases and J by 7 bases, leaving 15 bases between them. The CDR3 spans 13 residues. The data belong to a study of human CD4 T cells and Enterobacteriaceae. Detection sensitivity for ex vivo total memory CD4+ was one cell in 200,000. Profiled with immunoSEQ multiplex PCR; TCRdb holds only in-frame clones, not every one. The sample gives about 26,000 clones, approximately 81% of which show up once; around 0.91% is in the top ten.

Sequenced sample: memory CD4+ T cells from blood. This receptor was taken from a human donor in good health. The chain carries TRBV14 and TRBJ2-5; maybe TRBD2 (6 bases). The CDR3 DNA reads TGTGCCAGCAGTAGAAGCGGGTCCTCGACCCAGTACTTC. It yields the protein CASSRSGSSTQYF.